This entry lists 10 T cell receptor beta chains sequenced from one sample in a study of blood T cell repertoires in COVID-19. The assay was immunoSEQ multiplex PCR, and TCRdb's table has in-frame clones only and misses some. The sample yields about 69,000 clones, roughly 90% seen once. The sequencing input was peripheral blood. The origin of the receptors is a man aged 45-65 years with acute or convalescent COVID-19.

J is TRBJ1-5 and V is TRBV28; D is ambiguous. Between the trimmed V and J ends, which lost 6 bases and 4 bases, there was a span of 16 bases. The CDR3 runs 15 residues. CDR1 and CDR2 (germline): MDHEN, SYDVKM. CDR3 DNA sequence: TGTGCCAGCAGAGACCCGGGAGGTGGGAATCAGCCCCAGCATTTT. As protein: CASRDPGGGNQPQHF.

The chain uses TRBV11-3 and TRBJ2-3, with 8 bases lining up with TRBD2. CDR3 length: 15 amino acids. Germline V gene lookup returns CDR1 SGHNT and CDR2 YENEEA. Germline trimming cut 5 bases from V and 4 bases from J; bases unmatched to any gene: 8. The CDR3 DNA follows: TGTGCCAGCAGCCGCCGAGCGGGAGTGGCAGATACGCAGTATTTT. Residues: CASSRRAGVADTQYF.

V usage is TRBV4-2 and J usage is TRBJ2-1; TRBD2 agrees at 8 bases. Trimming cost V 1 base and J 8 bases; bases outside gene matches: 4. CDR3 length: 14 amino acids. Germline V gene sequence: CDR1 LGHNA, CDR2 YNFKEQ. CDR3 nucleotide sequence: TGTGCCAGCAGCCAAGTAGCGGGGCAGGATGAGCAGTTCTTC. Amino acid sequence: CASSQVAGQDEQFF.

The chain uses TRBV6-4 and TRBJ1-1; 8 positions match TRBD1. The junction had 3 bases not matched to a gene; V was cut back by 2 bases and J by 4 bases. Germline assignment: CDR1 MRHNA and CDR2 SNTAGT. The CDR3 totals 14 residues. The CDR3: CASSDTGGITEAFF. In DNA form, the CDR3 reads TGTGCCAGCAGTGACACAGGGGGGATCACTGAAGCTTTCTTT.

This chain uses TRBV15 with TRBJ2-1; the D gene is possibly TRBD2 (6 bases). With 0 bases removed from V and 5 bases from J, the gap between germline ends came to 23 bases. The CDR3 spans 19 residues. CDR1 and CDR2 from the germline V gene are LNHNV and YYDKDF (reference sequence). The CDR3 DNA reads TGTGCCACCAGCAGAGATGACTATAGGGGTGCGGGACGCAACAATGAGCAGTTCTTC. Amino acid sequence: CATSRDDYRGAGRNNEQFF.

The chain is built from TRBV6-4 and TRBJ2-3; D perhaps matches TRBD1 (5 bases). CDR3 size: 22 residues. With 0 bases removed from V and 4 bases from J, the gap between germline ends came to 32 bases. CDR1 and CDR2 (germline): MRHNA, SNTAGT. CDR3 loop: CASSDSLKGRRLHDSFSDTQYF. Here the CDR3 DNA reads TGTGCCAGCAGTGACTCTCTAAAGGGGCGCCGATTACACGATAGTTTTTCAGATACGCAGTATTTT.

CDR3 protein: CASSRPDRGKRQETQYF. DNA of the CDR3: TGTGCCAGCAGCCGGCCTGACAGGGGAAAGAGGCAAGAGACCCAGTACTTC. V and J are TRBV14 and TRBJ2-5; 8 bases fit TRBD1. Germline values: CDR1 SGHDN, CDR2 FVKESK. Unmatched junction bases numbered 12, after V lost 4 bases and J lost 2 bases. CDR3 length: 17 residues.

The chain is built from TRBV2 and TRBJ2-1, with D tentatively TRBD1 (6 bases). Germline values: CDR1 SNHLY, CDR2 FYNNEI. CDR3 length: 12 residues. With 5 bases removed from V and 5 bases from J, the gap between germline ends came to 7 bases. The CDR3 nucleotides read TGTGCCAGCAGTCCAGGGGACAATGAGCAGTTCTTC. This encodes CASSPGDNEQFF.

This sequence joins TRBV19 and TRBJ1-1, with TRBD1 as a possible D gene (5 bases). The germline V gene has CDR1 LNHDA and CDR2 SQIVND (reference sequence). Trimming stripped 4 bases from V and 0 bases from J, with 9 bases between. CDR3 length: 14 residues. CDR3 coding DNA: TGTGCCAGTAGTACTACAGGAATGAACACTGAAGCTTTCTTT. Amino acids: CASSTTGMNTEAFF.

The J gene is TRBJ2-7, the V gene TRBV7-9; D ambiguous. Germline CDR1 and CDR2: SEHNR and FQNEAQ (reference sequence). With 5 bases removed from V and 3 bases from J, the gap between germline ends came to 14 bases. The CDR3 has 14 amino acids. CDR3 loop: CASSALEINYEQYF. The CDR3 DNA follows: TGTGCCAGCAGCGCACTCGAGATAAACTACGAGCAGTACTTC.